The rows below give T cell receptor beta chains drawn from one sample of a study of CD8+ T cells in alopecia areata. The protocol was immunoSEQ multiplex PCR, while the TCRdb copy is restricted to in-frame clones and leaves out a portion. The data contain about 210,000 clones, approximately 72% of them singletons. Specimen: CD4+ T cells sorted from blood, collected at approximately week 44, from a patient treated with tofacitinib. Source of these receptors: a human donor with alopecia areata. Both conserved end residues are part of each CDR3. Each record gives: D gene, V gene, clone size, J gene, CDR3 DNA, CDR3 protein. D genes are given only for firm matches. Some rows have no size entry. The others give once, few or many, or a class for an expanded clone.

D gene: .; V gene: TRBV2; clone size: .; J gene: TRBJ2-3; CDR3 DNA: TGTGCCACCTCATCCCTACTCACAGATACGCAGTATTTT; CDR3 protein: CATSSLLTDTQYF
D gene: .; V gene: TRBV9; clone size: .; J gene: TRBJ2-3; CDR3 DNA: TGTGCCAGCAGCGTTCATACAGGGTCAGATACGCAGTATTTT; CDR3 protein: CASSVHTGSDTQYF
D gene: .; V gene: TRBV29-1; clone size: .; J gene: TRBJ1-5; CDR3 DNA: TGCAGCGTTGCCCAGGGGCACAATCAGCCCCAGCATTTT; CDR3 protein: CSVAQGHNQPQHF
D gene: .; V gene: TRBV30; clone size: .; J gene: TRBJ2-1; CDR3 DNA: TGTGCCTGGAGTGTACGGGGGGGGACAGTAAATGAGCAGTTCTTC; CDR3 protein: CAWSVRGGTVNEQFF
D gene: TRBD1; V gene: TRBV9; clone size: .; J gene: TRBJ1-5; CDR3 DNA: TGTGCCAGCAGCGCAGGACAGGGAGGAAATCAGCCCCAGCATTTT; CDR3 protein: CASSAGQGGNQPQHF
D gene: .; V gene: TRBV25-1; clone size: .; J gene: TRBJ2-7; CDR3 DNA: TGTGCCAGCAGTGAAGTAGGTATGGACGAGCAGTACTTC; CDR3 protein: CASSEVGMDEQYF
D gene: .; V gene: TRBV23-1; clone size: many; J gene: TRBJ1-5; CDR3 DNA: TGCGCCAGCCCCCGGTTAGACAATCAGCCCCAGCATTTT; CDR3 protein: CASPRLDNQPQHF
D gene: .; V gene: TRBV9; clone size: .; J gene: TRBJ1-6; CDR3 DNA: TGTGCCAGCAGCGTAGCTGCAGGGAGGAATTCACCCCTCCACTTT; CDR3 protein: CASSVAAGRNSPLHF
D gene: .; V gene: TRBV5-6; clone size: few; J gene: TRBJ2-6; CDR3 DNA: TGTGCCAGCAGCTTGGTAAAGGGGCTGGCTGGGGCCAACGTCCTGACTTTC; CDR3 protein: CASSLVKGLAGANVLTF
D gene: .; V gene: TRBV29-1; clone size: few; J gene: TRBJ1-5; CDR3 DNA: TGCAGCGTTGGAGAACTTAGCAATCAGCCCCAGCATTTT; CDR3 protein: CSVGELSNQPQHF
D gene: .; V gene: TRBV5-1; clone size: .; J gene: TRBJ2-6; CDR3 DNA: TGCGCCAGCAGCCGACAGGCGGGTGGGGCCAACGTCCTGACTTTC; CDR3 protein: CASSRQAGGANVLTF
D gene: .; V gene: TRBV7-2; clone size: .; J gene: TRBJ2-2; CDR3 DNA: TGTGCCAGCAGCCCACCGGGTCCTGGGGAGCTGTTTTTT; CDR3 protein: CASSPPGPGELFF
D gene: .; V gene: TRBV29-1; clone size: .; J gene: TRBJ2-5; CDR3 DNA: TGCAGCGCTAGGAGGGGGTCTGGCTCCCCGCAAGAGACCCAGTACTTC; CDR3 protein: CSARRGSGSPQETQYF
D gene: .; V gene: TRBV15; clone size: .; J gene: TRBJ2-2; CDR3 DNA: TGTGCCACCAGCAAGGAGGACAGGAACACCGGGGAGCTGTTTTTT; CDR3 protein: CATSKEDRNTGELFF